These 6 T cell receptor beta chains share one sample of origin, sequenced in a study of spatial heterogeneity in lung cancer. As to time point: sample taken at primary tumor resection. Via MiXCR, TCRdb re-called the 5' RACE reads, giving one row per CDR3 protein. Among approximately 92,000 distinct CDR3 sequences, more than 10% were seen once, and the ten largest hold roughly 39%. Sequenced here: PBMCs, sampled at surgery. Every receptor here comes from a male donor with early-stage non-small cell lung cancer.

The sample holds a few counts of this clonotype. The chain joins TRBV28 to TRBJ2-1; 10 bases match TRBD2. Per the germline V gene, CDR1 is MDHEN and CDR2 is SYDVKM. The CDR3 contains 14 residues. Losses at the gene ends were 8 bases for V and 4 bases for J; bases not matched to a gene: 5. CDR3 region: CASETSGKYNEQFF. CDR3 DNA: TGTGCCAGCGAAACTAGCGGGAAATACAATGAGCAGTTCTTC.

CDR3 nucleotides: TGTGCCAGCAGTTACTCAAGAGCGGGATCAACGGGAGGGGGCGAGCAGTACTTC. Protein sequence: CASSYSRAGSTGGGEQYF. This chain links TRBV6-2 or TRBV6-3 with TRBJ2-7, with 8 bases lining up with TRBD2. The CDR3 is made up of 18 amino acids. J was trimmed by 6 bases and V by 0 bases; bases with no gene match: 16. Germline loops: CDR1 MNHEY, CDR2 SVGEGT.

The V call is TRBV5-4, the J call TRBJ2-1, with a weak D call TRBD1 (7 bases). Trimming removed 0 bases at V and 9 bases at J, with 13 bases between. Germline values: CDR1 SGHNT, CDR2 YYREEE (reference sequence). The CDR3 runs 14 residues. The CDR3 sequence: CASSLGQGGAEQFF. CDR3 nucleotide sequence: TGTGCCAGCAGCTTGGGGCAGGGGGGTGCTGAGCAGTTCTTC. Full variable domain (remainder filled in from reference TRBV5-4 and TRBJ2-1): ETGVTQSPTHLIKTRGQQVTLRCSSQSGHNTVSWYQQALGQGPQFIFQYYREEENGRGNFPPRFSGLQFPNYSSELNVNALELDDSALYLCASSLGQGGAEQFFGPGTRLTVL.

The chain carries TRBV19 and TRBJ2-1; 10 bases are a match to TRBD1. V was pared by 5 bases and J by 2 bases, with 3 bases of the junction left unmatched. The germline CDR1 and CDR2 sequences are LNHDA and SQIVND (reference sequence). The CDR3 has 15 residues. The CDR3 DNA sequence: TGTGCCAGTAGTTCGACAGGGGGCGCCTACAATGAGCAGTTCTTC. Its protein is CASSSTGGAYNEQFF.

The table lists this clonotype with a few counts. CDR3: CASNYFPGTGIPYEQYF. The CDR3 DNA reads as TGTGCCAGCAACTATTTCCCAGGGACAGGGATACCCTACGAGCAGTACTTC. The rearrangement joins TRBV7-9 to TRBJ2-7; 9 bases match TRBD1. V trimming: 7 bases; J trimming: 2 bases; junction bases outside the gene matches: 15. Germline V gene lookup returns CDR1 SEHNR and CDR2 FQNEAQ (reference sequence). The CDR3 runs to 17 residues.

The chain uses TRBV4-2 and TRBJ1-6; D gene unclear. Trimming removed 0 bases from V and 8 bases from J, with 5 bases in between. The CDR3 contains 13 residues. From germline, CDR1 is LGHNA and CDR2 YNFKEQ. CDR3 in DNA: TGTGCCAGCAGCCAAGATAAGGATTCACCCCTCCACTTT. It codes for CASSQDKDSPLHF.